This TCR beta chain was documented in a study of beta chain features in type 1 diabetes. Study details: Similarity in age, gender and cell yields was seen between patients and healthy donors.

Isolation of CD4+ naive, central memory, regulatory and stem cell-like memory cells was achieved by sorting via CD45RO/CCR7/CD25/CD127/CD95/CD27. Concerning this clone: What it recognizes is unknown.

As every portion of the isolated RNA was reverse transcribed, the sequencing read expressed TCRB transcripts. Libraries were prepared by immunoSEQ multiplex PCR; TCRdb keeps only in-frame clonotypes and omits some of them. The table has roughly 610,000 clones, about a sixth seen once. Study results and limitations: Any HLA effect on TCRB rearrangement was left unresolved by small sub-analyses. Researchers caution that PCR might favor shorter templates, equally among patients and controls.

This sequence was found in a man between 18 and 35 years old in good health. Sequencing was done on a sample of naive CD4+ T cells from blood.

The CDR3 sequence is CASSQGDVLGQSRANVLTF. The CDR3 nucleotides read TGTGCCAGCAGCCAAGGGGATGTATTAGGACAAAGTCGGGCCAACGTCCTGACTTTC. The gene calls are TRBV12-1 and TRBJ2-6; no check of the table's D call, TRBD1, against the DNA was made. TRBV12-1 is listed as a pseudogene. This CDR3 has 19 amino acids.